Detailed here is one T cell receptor beta chain. V gave up 5 bases and J gave up 0 bases, with 13 bases separating them. Germline V gene lookup returns CDR1 MNHEY and CDR2 SVGAGI. CDR3 size: 15 residues. Some clones are missing from TCRdb's copy, which holds only in-frame ones; the method was immunoSEQ multiplex PCR. The sample includes about 110,000 clones, approximately 90% of them seen just once. The sample originates from a study of T cell responses to AZD1222 COVID-19 vaccine. This specimen consisted of peripheral blood, obtained 28 days after the second AZD1222 dose. The chain has TRBV6-5 and TRBJ1-1; D is possibly TRBD1 (5 bases). This TCR came from an adult who received the AZD1222 COVID-19 vaccine. CDR3 residues: CASSPGDSLNTEAFF. CDR3 nucleotide sequence: TGTGCCAGCAGTCCTGGGGACTCCCTGAACACTGAAGCTTTCTTT.